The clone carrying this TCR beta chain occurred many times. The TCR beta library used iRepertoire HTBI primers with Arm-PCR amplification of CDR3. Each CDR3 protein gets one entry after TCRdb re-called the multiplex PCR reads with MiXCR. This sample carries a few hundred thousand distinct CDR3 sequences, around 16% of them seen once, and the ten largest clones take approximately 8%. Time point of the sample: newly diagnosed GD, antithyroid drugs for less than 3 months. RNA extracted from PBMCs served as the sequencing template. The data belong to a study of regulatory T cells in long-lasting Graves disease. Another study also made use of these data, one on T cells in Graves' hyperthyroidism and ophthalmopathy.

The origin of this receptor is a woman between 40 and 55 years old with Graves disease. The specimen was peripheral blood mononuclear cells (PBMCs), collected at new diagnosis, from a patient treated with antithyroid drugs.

This chain's CDR3 is CASSYMGGEQYF. The CDR3 coding sequence is TGTGCCAGCAGTTACATGGGTGGCGAGCAGTACTTC. The J gene is TRBJ2-7, the V gene TRBV12-3 or TRBV12-4; D is unclear. The V and J ends lost 4 bases and 6 bases respectively, with 10 bases between them. The CDR3 totals 12 residues.